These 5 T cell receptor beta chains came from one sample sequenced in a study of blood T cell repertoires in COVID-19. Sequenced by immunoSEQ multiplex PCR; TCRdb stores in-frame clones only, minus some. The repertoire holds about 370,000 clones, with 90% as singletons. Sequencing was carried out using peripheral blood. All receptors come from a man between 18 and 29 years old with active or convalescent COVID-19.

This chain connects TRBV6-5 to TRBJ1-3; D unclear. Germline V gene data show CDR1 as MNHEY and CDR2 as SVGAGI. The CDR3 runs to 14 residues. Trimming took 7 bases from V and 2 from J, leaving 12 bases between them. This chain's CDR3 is CASTDGFAGNTIYF. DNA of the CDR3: TGTGCCAGCACCGACGGGTTCGCTGGAAACACCATATATTTT.

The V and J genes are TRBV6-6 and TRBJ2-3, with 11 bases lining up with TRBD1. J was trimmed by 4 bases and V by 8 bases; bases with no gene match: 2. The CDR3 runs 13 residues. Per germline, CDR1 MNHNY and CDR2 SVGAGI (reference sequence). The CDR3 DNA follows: TGTGCCAGCTTGGGACAGGGGGCAGATACGCAGTATTTT. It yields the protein CASLGQGADTQYF.

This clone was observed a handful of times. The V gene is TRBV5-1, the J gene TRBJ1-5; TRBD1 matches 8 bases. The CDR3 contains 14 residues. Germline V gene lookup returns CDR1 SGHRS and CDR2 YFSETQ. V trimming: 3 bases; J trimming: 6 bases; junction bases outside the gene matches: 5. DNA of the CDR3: TGCGCCAGCAGCTCCACAGGGGGTGGTCAGCCCCAGCATTTT. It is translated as CASSSTGGGQPQHF.

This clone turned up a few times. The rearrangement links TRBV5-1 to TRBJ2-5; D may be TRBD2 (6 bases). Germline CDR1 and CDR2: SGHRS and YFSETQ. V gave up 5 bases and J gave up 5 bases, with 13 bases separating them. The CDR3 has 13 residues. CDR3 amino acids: CASRVGGRETQYF. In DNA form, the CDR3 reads TGCGCCAGCAGAGTGGGGGGAAGGGAGACCCAGTACTTC.

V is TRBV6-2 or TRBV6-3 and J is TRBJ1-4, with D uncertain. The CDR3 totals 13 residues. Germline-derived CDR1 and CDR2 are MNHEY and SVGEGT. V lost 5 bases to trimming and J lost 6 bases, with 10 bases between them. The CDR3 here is CASSLGRDEKLFF. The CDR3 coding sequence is TGTGCCAGCAGTCTGGGGAGGGATGAAAAACTGTTTTTT.